This T cell receptor (beta chain) was observed in a study of CD8 T cells in ankylosing spondylitis. Whole-study results and caveats: It was reported that disease-linked clones were significantly enriched in matched ankylosing spondylitis synovial fluid.

Libraries for TCR beta were made by quantitative 5'-RACE with molecular barcodes. Using its own MiXCR run on the 5' RACE reads, TCRdb lists one record per CDR3 protein. The sample has about 220,000 distinct CDR3 sequences; 10% are singletons. About this clonotype: Its target is unknown.

This TCR was sampled from a male donor with ankylosing spondylitis or in good health (not recorded which). Input material: blood, either unsorted or a sorted T cell fraction (not recorded which).

As DNA, the CDR3 is TGCAGCGTATTAGACAGCCTTGACACTGAAGCTTTCTTT. Amino acid sequence: CSVLDSLDTEAFF. The chain recombines TRBV29-1 with TRBJ1-1, with D perhaps matching TRBD1 (5 bases). This CDR3 region has 13 residues. The V gene lost 6 bases and the J gene lost 3 bases, with 14 bases spanning the gap. CDR1 is SQVTM, CDR2 ANQGSEA, per germline.